This T cell receptor beta chain is drawn from a study of cytomegalovirus exposure and HLA in healthy donors. Per the germline V gene, CDR1 is SGHRS and CDR2 is YFSETQ. The CDR3 length is 15 residues. Each of the donors was a healthy bone marrow donor. In regard to this clone: Its matching antigen is unknown. The junction departs from the called germline gene at one end, perhaps through a read error.

Amplification used 60 Vbeta primers and 13 Jbeta primers. Clones were read by immunoSEQ multiplex PCR, and TCRdb kept only the in-frame ones, dropping some. Among about 200,000 clones, approximately 78% were seen once, and the ten largest hold approximately 2.5%. Study conclusions and caveats: Sequences of the TCR beta chain were said to predict the HLA-A and HLA-B alleles of most subjects accurately. Specificity for CMV antigens was confirmed in vitro for a few of the CMV-associated chains. Analyzed later, most CMV-associated TCR beta chains appeared HLA-restricted.

Sequencing used PBMCs. V usage is TRBV5-1 and J usage is TRBJ1-1, with 8 bases that match TRBD1. The clonotype originates from a woman in her thirties or forties in good health and CMV-seronegative. This CDR3 is CASHRTGQVKTEAFF. For the CDR3, the DNA is TGCGCCAGCCACCGGACGGGACAGGTGAAGACTGAAGCTTTCTTT.